This T cell receptor beta chain was retrieved from a study of esophageal squamous cell carcinoma under preoperative chemotherapy. Notes on the study in general: After paclitaxel-nedaplatin, abundant clones were more likely to contract than amplify.

TCRdb re-called the PCR reads through MiXCR, storing one row per CDR3 protein. The table has 9,500 to 12,000 distinct CDR3 sequences, roughly 65% seen once. The V gene's germline CDR1 is MNHNS and CDR2 SASEGT. This CDR3 contains 13 residues. The time point is: after preoperative PTX-NDP chemotherapy. Details on this clonotype: Antigen specificity is unknown.

The specimen was taken from a patient given preoperative chemotherapy. The chain couples TRBV6-1 to TRBJ2-5, with D possibly called TRBD1 or TRBD2 (5 bases each). With the DNA end fitting TRBJ2-7 better, the J assignment may be wrong. This clonotype originated in a human donor with esophageal squamous cell carcinoma. The donor label of this sample is uncertain. The CDR3 sequence: CASSPGTIYEQYF. DNA for the CDR3: TGTGCCAGCAGCCCCGGGACCATTTACGAGCAGTACTTC.